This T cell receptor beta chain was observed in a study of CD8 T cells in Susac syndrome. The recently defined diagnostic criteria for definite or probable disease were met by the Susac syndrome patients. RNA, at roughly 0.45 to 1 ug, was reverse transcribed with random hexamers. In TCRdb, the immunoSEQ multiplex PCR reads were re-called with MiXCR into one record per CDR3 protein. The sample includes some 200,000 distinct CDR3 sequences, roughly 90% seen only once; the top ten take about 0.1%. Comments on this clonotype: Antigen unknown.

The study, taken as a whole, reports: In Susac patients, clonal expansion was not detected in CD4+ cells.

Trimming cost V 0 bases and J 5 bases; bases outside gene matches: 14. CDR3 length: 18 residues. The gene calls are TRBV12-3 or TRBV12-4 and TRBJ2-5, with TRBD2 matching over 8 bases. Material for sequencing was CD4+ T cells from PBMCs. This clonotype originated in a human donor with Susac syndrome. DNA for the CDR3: TGTGCCAGCAGTTTAGCCAGCGGGGGCAAATATAGGGGGGAGACCCAGTACTTC. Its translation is CASSLASGGKYRGETQYF.